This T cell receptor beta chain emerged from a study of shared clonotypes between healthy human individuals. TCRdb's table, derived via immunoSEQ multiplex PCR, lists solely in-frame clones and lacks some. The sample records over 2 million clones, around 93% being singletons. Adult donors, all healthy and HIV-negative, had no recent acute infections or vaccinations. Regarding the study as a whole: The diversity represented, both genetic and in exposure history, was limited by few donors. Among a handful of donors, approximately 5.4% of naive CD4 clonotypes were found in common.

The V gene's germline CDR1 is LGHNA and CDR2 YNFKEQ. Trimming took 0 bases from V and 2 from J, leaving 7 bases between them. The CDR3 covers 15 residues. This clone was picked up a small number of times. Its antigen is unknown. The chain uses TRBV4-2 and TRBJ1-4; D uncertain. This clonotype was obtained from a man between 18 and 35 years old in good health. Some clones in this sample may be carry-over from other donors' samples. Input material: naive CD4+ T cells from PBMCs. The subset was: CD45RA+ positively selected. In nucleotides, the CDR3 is TGTGCCAGCAGCCAAGATCTGGGGACTAATGAAAAACTGTTTTTT. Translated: CASSQDLGTNEKLFF.